The text below deals with one T cell receptor (beta chain). Germline assignment: CDR1 SNHLY and CDR2 FYNNEI. The CDR3 contains 15 residues. Unmatched junction bases numbered 12, after V lost 6 bases and J lost 8 bases. This entry is derived from a study of blood T cell repertoires in COVID-19. About the study: T cells, B-cell-depleted T cells, or PBMCs supplied cDNA or gDNA.

Original data processing: How many nucleated cells were present was estimated from reference gene primer amplification. The table came from immunoSEQ multiplex PCR; TCRdb's copy has only in-frame clones and leaves some out. V and J calls plus clone size are reproduced from that table; the DNA served to infer D and trimming. The sample yields roughly 410,000 clones, around 87% seen once. Seattle enrolled patients during active infection and tracked them longitudinally. The sequence was obtained from a woman between 55 and 75 years old with COVID-19, enrolled during active disease. The chain couples TRBV2 to TRBJ1-2; 10 bases align to TRBD1. Sequencing input: peripheral blood. CDR3 sequence: CASRRTGGPSGGYTF. The DNA for the CDR3 is TGTGCCAGCAGGAGGACAGGGGGTCCGTCTGGCGGCTACACCTTC.